This TCR beta chain was retrieved from a study of T cells in women clearing cervical HPV infection. Overall study results and limits: It is unknown whether associations predate infection; no effector/memory or HPV-specific sorting.

The V end was cut by 6 bases, the J end by 5 bases, with 11 bases between. Germline V gene lookup returns CDR1 DFQATT and CDR2 SNEGSKA (reference sequence). The CDR3 is made up of 13 amino acids. Remarks on this clone: The target antigen is unknown. The read falls 3 residues short of the CDR3 end, and the missing part is taken from the germline J gene.

Only in-frame clones appear in the TCRdb table, and some are missing; sequencing was by immunoSEQ multiplex PCR. This sample lists some 39,000 clones; its ten largest clones have 1.5% to 2%. The sequence was collected from a woman aged 18-70 years with a cervical HPV16 infection that either progressed to CIN3+ or cleared (not recorded which). The chain links TRBV20-1 to TRBJ1-6; tentatively, D is TRBD1 (6 bases). The sample was blood buffy coat. The CDR3 region is CSAQTGNNSPLHF. The covered CDR3 bases are TGCAGTGCCCAAACAGGGAATAATTCACCC.